This T cell receptor beta chain was captured by sequencing in a study of blood T cell repertoires in COVID-19 (TCRdb year 2020). With regard to the full study: Samples covering the acute and convalescent phases of COVID-19 were provided by collaborators in the United States, Italy and Spain. The material from the prospective study consisted of cDNA or gDNA derived from T cells, B-cell-depleted T cells, or PBMCs. Subjects who had been exposed to COVID-19, were actively infected with it, or had recovered from it provided the deeply sampled blood TCRbeta repertoires that made up the dataset. The repertoires were made available in a free public database intended to serve as a resource for research on the immune response to SARS-CoV-2. The samples were drawn from the first 160 participants of the ongoing ImmuneRACE study and from 1,254 subjects provided by 6 global collaborators. Sample metadata almost always included a de-identified subject ID, COVID-19 status, age in years and sex. Where HLA class I and class II types were available, the types were taken from metadata supplied by the sample provider, not from assay-based typing.

General conclusions and limits of the study: How much clinical and demographic metadata was included differed by source and by participant, and the metadata was provided uncurated.

Whole blood was collected in K2EDTA tubes by collaborating institutions according to the institutions' own protocols. Collaborator samples were shipped for TCRbeta analysis as frozen whole blood, isolated PBMCs, or DNA extracted from either sample type. TCRbeta CDR3 regions were amplified from genomic DNA using the immunoSEQ Assay, a bias-controlled multiplex PCR. The study's own analysis went as follows. The number of nucleated cells in each sample was estimated from the amplification of reference gene primers within the assay. To quantify the absolute abundance of each unique TCRbeta CDR3 rearrangement, sequence reads were collapsed and filtered. For each sample, productive Simpson clonality was calculated as the square root of Simpson's diversity index across productive rearrangements. The clones in this table, taken by TCRdb from immuneACCESS, are in-frame only. Not every clone is retained; where verified, under half of the shortfall comes from an unresolved V gene, and the cause of the rest is unknown. For V, J and clone size, that table is used; D and trimming come from the DNA. For this sample the table gives roughly 29,000 clones, of which roughly 73% were detected only once. The ten largest clones take up approximately 8.6% of the sample.

This clone is regarded as medium-sized (0.01 to 0.1%). Its antigen target is currently unknown. Nothing much larger sits one base from this clone, and base qualities are not available. This sequence originates from a woman aged 70-85 years with active or convalescent COVID-19. The material sequenced was peripheral blood.

The DNA sequence is given as TGTGCCAGCAGCCCCGGACAGGGCCAGCCCCAGCATTTT. The encoded protein is CASSPGQGQPQHF. The chain is encoded by TRBV5-4 joined to TRBJ1-5; TRBD1 lines up with 8 middle nucleotides. V is trimmed back by 4 bases and J by 7 bases, and the junction contains 4 bases that no gene match accounts for. In the germline V gene (reference sequence), CDR1 corresponds to SGHNT and CDR2 to YYREEE. From the cysteine up to the phenylalanine, the CDR3 has a length of 13 residues. Just the 39-base CDR3 DNA is kept, in frame starting at base 1.